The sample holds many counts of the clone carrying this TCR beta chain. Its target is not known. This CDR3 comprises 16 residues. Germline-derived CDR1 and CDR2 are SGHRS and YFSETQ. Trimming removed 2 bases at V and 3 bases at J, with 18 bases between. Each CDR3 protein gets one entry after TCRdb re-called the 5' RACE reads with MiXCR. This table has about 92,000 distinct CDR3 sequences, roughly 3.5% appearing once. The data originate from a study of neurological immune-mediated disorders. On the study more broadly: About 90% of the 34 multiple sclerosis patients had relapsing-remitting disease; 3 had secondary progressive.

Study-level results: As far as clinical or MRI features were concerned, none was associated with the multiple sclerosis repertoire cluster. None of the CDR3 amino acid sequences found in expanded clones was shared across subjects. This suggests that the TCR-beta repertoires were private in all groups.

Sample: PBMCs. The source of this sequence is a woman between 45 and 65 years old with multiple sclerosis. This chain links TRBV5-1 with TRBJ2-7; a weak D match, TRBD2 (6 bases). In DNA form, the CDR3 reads TGCGCCAGCAGCTTTCGGAGGGCCGGGACCGACTACGAGCAGTACTTC. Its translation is CASSFRRAGTDYEQYF.